This T cell receptor beta chain stems from a study of tumor and adjacent non-tumor tissue in lung cancer. As for the study in general: There were approximately twelve adenocarcinoma, a couple of squamous cell carcinoma and 1 small cell lung cancer cases.

About this clonotype: Its antigen is currently unknown. One end of the junction varies from germline; a read error may be responsible.

TCRbeta libraries were built with three rounds of nested PCR, modified from ARM-PCR. TCRdb re-called the multiplex PCR reads with MiXCR, one entry per CDR3 protein. The sample carries over 80,000 distinct CDR3 sequences, roughly 78% recorded once. Broader study findings: TCR diversity was significantly greater in tumor than normal lung tissue. Patients with more diverse tumor TCRs had worse survival. Normal lung showed higher cumulative top 100 clone frequency than tumor.

This CDR3 spans 14 amino acids. The V gene's germline CDR1 is SGHAT and CDR2 FQDESV (reference sequence). No cell sorting was done before RNA was extracted from the tissue. The normal lung tissue was taken more than 3 cm from the tumor edge. The sequence was obtained from a man between 60 and 70 years old with small cell lung cancer. The rearrangement links TRBV11-1 to TRBJ2-7, with D possibly matching TRBD2 (5 bases). Material for sequencing was distant non-tumor lung tissue. CDR3 coding DNA: TGTACCAGCAGCTTAACGGGGAACTCCTACGAGCAGTACTTC. It yields the protein CTSSLTGNSYEQYF. Full variable domain (remainder filled in from reference TRBV11-1 and TRBJ2-7): EAEVAQSPRYKITEKSQAVAFWCDPISGHATLYWYRQILGQGPELLVQFQDESVVDDSQLPKDRFSAERLKGVDSTLKIQPAELGDSAMYLCTSSLTGNSYEQYFGPGTRLTVT.